A single sample is the source of the 32 T cell receptor beta chains below, sequenced in a study of Ad26.COV2.S vaccination and SARS-CoV-2 variants. TCRdb's copy holds only in-frame clones and misses some; the assay was immunoSEQ multiplex PCR. This sample carries about 350,000 clones, about 85% of them seen once, and the ten largest clones take roughly 6%. Treatment: over 15 received Ad26.COV2.S at low or high dose, single or two shots; about 5 received placebo; per-sample allocation not given. Day 63 following the first vaccine or placebo injection was when the samples were taken. The starting material was peripheral blood, obtained in a trial of Ad26.COV2.S vaccine versus placebo. The source of these receptors is a person between 18 and 65 years old who received the Ad26.COV2.S COVID-19 vaccine or a placebo.

The V call is TRBV7-3, the J call TRBJ2-3, with D possibly being TRBD2 (5 bases). The V and J ends lost 1 base and 2 bases respectively, with 16 bases between them. Germline CDR1 and CDR2: SGHTA and FQGTGA. This CDR3 spans 17 amino acids. CDR3: CASSLNSGEYFTDTQYF. In nucleotides, the CDR3 is TGTGCCAGCAGCTTAAACAGCGGAGAATACTTCACAGATACGCAGTATTTT.

The genes are TRBV19 and TRBJ1-5; 10 bases map to TRBD1. The length of the CDR3 is 18 residues. CDR1 LNHDA and CDR2 SQIVND come from the germline V gene (reference sequence). V lost 3 bases and J lost 0; bases outside the gene matches: 8. The CDR3 region has the DNA TGTGCCAGTAGTATGAGGACAGGGGGAGTGCCTAGCAATCAGCCCCAGCATTTT. Residues: CASSMRTGGVPSNQPQHF.

The sample holds one count of this clone. The rearrangement uses TRBV4-2 and TRBJ2-7, with D perhaps assigned TRBD1 or TRBD2 (5 bases each). Germline CDR1 and CDR2: LGHNA and YNFKEQ. Trimming took off 2 bases at V and 11 bases at J, with 13 bases between the two ends. The CDR3 loop spans 12 amino acids. CDR3 DNA: TGTGCCAGCAGCCAAATGACCGGGACGGAGTACTTC. It specifies CASSQMTGTEYF.

The CDR3 bases are TGCGCCAGCAGCTATCGGGGATCCGAAGCTTTCTTT. As protein: CASSYRGSEAFF. The chain joins TRBV5-1 to TRBJ1-1; no clear D gene. This CDR3 contains 12 residues. Germline-derived CDR1 and CDR2 are SGHRS and YFSETQ. V was pared by 3 bases and J by 8 bases, with 11 bases between.

V is TRBV18 and J is TRBJ2-3; D call uncertain. The CDR3 length is 14 residues. Germline lookup yields CDR1 KGHSH and CDR2 LQKENI. V lost 3 bases to trimming and J lost 0 bases, with 7 bases between them. DNA of the CDR3: TGTGCCAGCTCACCGACCGACAGCACAGATACGCAGTATTTT. It encodes CASSPTDSTDTQYF.

V is TRBV4-2 and J is TRBJ2-7, with a tentative D call TRBD2 (5 bases). The CDR3 contains 14 residues. The germline V gene encodes CDR1 LGHNA and CDR2 YNFKEQ. The ends were cut back, 1 base at V and 0 bases at J, with 7 bases in the middle. CDR3 nucleotides: TGTGCCAGCAGCCAAGCCAGCGGCTCCTACGAGCAGTACTTC. Residues: CASSQASGSYEQYF.

The chain has TRBV11-2 and TRBJ2-7; 7 bases fit TRBD2. After removal of 0 bases from V and 3 bases from J, the junction contained 5 bases not matched to a gene. This CDR3 comprises 15 residues. The germline gives CDR1 SGHAT, CDR2 FQNNGV. For the CDR3, the DNA is TGTGCCAGCAGCTTAGATGGACTAGTAGGCTACGAGCAGTACTTC. Its protein product is CASSLDGLVGYEQYF. The variable domain in full, with the rest retrieved from reference TRBV11-2 and TRBJ2-7, is EAGVAQSPRYKIIEKRQSVAFWCNPISGHATLYWYQQILGQGPKLLIQFQNNGVVDDSQLPKDRFSAERLKGVDSTLKIQPAKLEDSAVYLCASSLDGLVGYEQYFGPGTRLTVT.

A note on this clone: At the DNA level, this CDR3 is encoded by other sequences in the same sample as well. This sequence joins TRBV7-9 and TRBJ1-1; TRBD1 agrees at 7 bases. Germline V gives CDR1 SEHNR, CDR2 FQNEAQ (reference sequence). The length of the CDR3 is 13 residues. The ends lost 7 bases at V and 1 base at J; junction bases unmatched: 3. The CDR3 region has the DNA TGTGCCAGCACCCGGACAGGGAACACTGAAGCTTTCTTT. It is translated as CASTRTGNTEAFF. The entire variable domain, with the rest obtained from reference TRBV7-9 and TRBJ1-1, is as follows: DTGVSQNPRHKITKRGQNVTFRCDPISEHNRLYWYRQTLGQGPEFLTYFQNEAQLEKSRLLSDRFSAERPKGSFSTLEIQRTEQGDSAMYLCASTRTGNTEAFFGQGTRLTVV.

This clone was counted a single time. The rearrangement joins TRBV6-4 to TRBJ2-7; the D gene is possibly TRBD1 (5 bases). Germline loops: CDR1 MRHNA, CDR2 SNTAGT. This CDR3 is built from 16 residues. V lost 0 bases and J lost 7, with 19 bases in between. DNA for the CDR3: TGTGCCAGCAGTGACTCTATCACAGGCGCTCCGAGGGAGCAGTACTTC. Amino acid sequence: CASSDSITGAPREQYF.

The chain employs TRBV4-3 and TRBJ2-6, with D perhaps assigned TRBD1 or TRBD2 (5 bases each). In germline, CDR1 is LGHNA, CDR2 YSLEER. The CDR3 has 18 residues. The germline V and J ends were trimmed by 0 bases and 2 bases, with 14 bases remaining between them. The CDR3, as DNA: TGCGCCAGCAGCCAAGACAATGCCCCGGGACCTGGGGCCAACGTCCTGACTTTC. Translation: CASSQDNAPGPGANVLTF.

The J gene is TRBJ1-2, the V gene TRBV4-2; D call uncertain. The CDR3 has 14 amino acids. V dropped 2 bases and J dropped 8 bases, with 15 bases sitting between them. Germline-derived CDR1 and CDR2 are LGHNA and YNFKEQ. CDR3 loop: CASSQMSRSGGYTF. For the CDR3, the DNA is TGTGCCAGCAGCCAAATGAGCAGGTCGGGGGGCTACACCTTC.

This clone was counted a few times. The J gene is TRBJ2-1, the V gene TRBV3-1 (or the pseudogene TRBV3-2); weak D call: TRBD2 (5 bases). Deletions cut 3 bases from V and 9 bases from J, with 15 bases between. Looked up from germline, CDR1 is LGHDT and CDR2 is YNNKEL (reference sequence). This CDR3 is 14 amino acids long. The CDR3 DNA follows: TGTGCCAGCAGCCAGAAGCACGCGGGTAGTGAGCAGTTCTTC. Protein product: CASSQKHAGSEQFF.

The chain couples TRBV28 to TRBJ1-6; 8 positions agree with TRBD1. The trim removed 4 bases at V and 7 bases at J, leaving 6 bases unmatched. Germline V gives CDR1 MDHEN, CDR2 SYDVKM. CDR3 length: 15 amino acids. The CDR3 DNA follows: TGTGCCAGCAGTTCCCCACAGGGGGTCAATTCACCCCTCCACTTT. Its protein is CASSSPQGVNSPLHF.

This sequence joins TRBV4-1 and TRBJ1-1; tentatively, D is TRBD1 (5 bases). This CDR3 is 15 amino acids long. V dropped 4 bases and J dropped 2 bases, with 14 bases sitting between them. Germline V gene data show CDR1 as MGHRA and CDR2 as YSYEKL. CDR3 in DNA: TGCGCCAGCAGCCCCCCCCCGGGACCTAACACTGAAGCTTTCTTT. This encodes CASSPPPGPNTEAFF.

The V gene is TRBV7-2, the J gene TRBJ2-3; D remains ambiguous. This CDR3 contains 14 residues. Trimming removed 5 bases from V and 5 bases from J, with 14 bases in between. CDR1 SGHTA and CDR2 FQGNSA come from the germline V gene. This CDR3 is CASSEVYLGDTQYF. The CDR3, as DNA: TGTGCCAGCAGCGAAGTCTACCTCGGAGATACGCAGTATTTT.

V usage is TRBV4-3 and J usage is TRBJ1-3, with no clear D. This CDR3 comprises 16 residues. V was pared by 6 bases and J by 0 bases, with 15 bases between. Germline CDR1 is LGHNA and CDR2 is YSLEER. The chain's CDR3 is CASSHNAAASGNTIYF. The CDR3 DNA reads TGCGCCAGCAGTCATAACGCGGCAGCCTCTGGAAACACCATATATTTT.

This chain connects TRBV18 to TRBJ2-1; 7 bases line up with TRBD2. Unmatched junction bases numbered 5, after V lost 0 bases and J lost 6 bases. The CDR3 is made up of 15 amino acids. Per the germline V gene, CDR1 is KGHSH and CDR2 is LQKENI. The CDR3 bases are TGTGCCAGCTCACCACCCGCTAGCGGAATCAATGAGCAGTTCTTC. Its protein is CASSPPASGINEQFF.

J is TRBJ1-5 and V is TRBV18; a possible D gene is TRBD1 (5 bases). CDR1 and CDR2 (germline): KGHSH, LQKENI. V shed 4 bases and J shed 4 bases, with 11 bases lying between them. The CDR3 loop spans 14 amino acids. The CDR3 sequence: CASSLGDGNQPQHF. CDR3 sequence (DNA): TGTGCCAGCTCACTGGGGGATGGAAATCAGCCCCAGCATTTT. Complete variable domain (other parts from reference TRBV18 and TRBJ1-5): NAGVMQNPRHLVRRRGQEARLRCSPMKGHSHVYWYRQLPEEGLKFMVYLQKENIIDESGMPKERFSAEFPKEGPSILRIQQVVRGDSAAYFCASSLGDGNQPQHFGDGTRLSIL.

The rearrangement joins TRBV7-2 to TRBJ2-1; TRBD2 aligns across 9 bases. Germline V gives CDR1 SGHTA, CDR2 FQGNSA. This CDR3 comprises 18 residues. V lost 1 base and J lost 6; bases outside the gene matches: 13. CDR3 amino acids: CASSLESSGMGSGNEQFF. The CDR3 coding sequence is TGTGCCAGCAGCTTAGAGTCTAGCGGGATGGGGTCTGGCAATGAGCAGTTCTTC.

The V call is TRBV27, the J call TRBJ2-7; 7 nucleotides align to TRBD1. The germline V gene has CDR1 MNHEY and CDR2 SMNVEV (reference sequence). The CDR3 covers 15 residues. V dropped 4 bases and J dropped 0; count of bases not matched to a gene: 6. The CDR3 DNA reads as TGTGCCAGCAGTTCGGGACAGAACCCCTCCTACGAGCAGTACTTC. Its protein product is CASSSGQNPSYEQYF.

The rearrangement links TRBV5-6 to TRBJ1-6; D is ambiguous. Germline loops: CDR1 SGHDT, CDR2 YYEEEE. V was pared by 4 bases and J by 6 bases, with 17 bases between. This CDR3 is built from 16 residues. The CDR3 region is CASSRRTDYFNSPLHF. The CDR3 DNA is TGTGCCAGCAGCCGTAGGACGGACTACTTTAATTCACCCCTCCACTTT.

This clone was found a few times. The V gene is TRBV19, the J gene TRBJ1-5; tentatively, D is TRBD1 (5 bases). The V end was cut by 5 bases, the J end by 6 bases, with 17 bases between. This CDR3 spans 15 amino acids. CDR1 is LNHDA and CDR2 is SQIVND in the germline V gene (reference sequence). The DNA of the CDR3 is TGTGCCAGTAGTGATACGTGGGGGGTATTTCAGCCCCAGCATTTT. This sequence encodes CASSDTWGVFQPQHF.

The rearrangement uses TRBV7-8 and TRBJ1-1; D is undetermined. The germline V and J ends were trimmed by 1 base and 8 bases, with 11 bases remaining between them. From germline, CDR1 is SGHVS and CDR2 FQNEAQ. CDR3 length: 13 residues. Written as DNA, the CDR3 is TGTGCCAGCAGCTTAGGGCTCAGATCAGAAGCTTTCTTT. Translation: CASSLGLRSEAFF.

This clone appeared a few times. This rearrangement joins TRBV7-2 to TRBJ1-1; D is unresolved. Per germline, CDR1 SGHTA and CDR2 FQGNSA. The CDR3 totals 14 residues. V was cut by 0 bases and J by 6 bases, with 11 bases left in between. CDR3 in amino acids: CASSLALTAAEAFF. DNA of the CDR3: TGTGCCAGCAGCTTAGCGTTGACGGCGGCTGAAGCTTTCTTT.

Notes on this clone: The same CDR3 can be traced to other DNA sequences in this sample. The chain combines TRBV9 with TRBJ1-5, with a tentative D call TRBD1 (5 bases). Germline lookup yields CDR1 SGDLS and CDR2 YYNGEE. This CDR3 is 15 amino acids long. Trimming stripped 0 bases from V and 1 base from J, with 8 bases between. CDR3 in DNA: TGTGCCAGCAGCGTAGGGGGGAGAAGCAATCAGCCCCAGCATTTT. It is translated as CASSVGGRSNQPQHF. Complete variable domain (other parts from reference TRBV9 and TRBJ1-5): DSGVTQTPKHLITATGQRVTLRCSPRSGDLSVYWYQQSLDQGLQFLIQYYNGEERAKGNILERFSAQQFPDLHSELNLSSLELGDSALYFCASSVGGRSNQPQHFGDGTRLSIL.

The rearrangement uses TRBV7-6 and TRBJ2-5; D is unresolved. Germline V CDR1 and CDR2: SGHVS, FNYEAQ. V gave up 3 bases and J gave up 2 bases, with 1 base separating them. This CDR3 is 11 amino acids long. CDR3 sequence (DNA): TGTGCCAGCAGCTTGCAAGAGACCCAGTACTTC. The encoded protein is CASSLQETQYF.

This chain joins TRBV27 and TRBJ1-5, with a possible D match to TRBD1 (5 bases). Trimming took 6 bases from V and 0 from J, leaving 12 bases between them. The CDR3 has 15 amino acids. CDR1 is MNHEY, CDR2 SMNVEV, per germline (reference sequence). The CDR3 DNA follows: TGTGCCAGCAGGGGGGGAGCGTATAGCAATCAGCCCCAGCATTTT. It translates to CASRGGAYSNQPQHF.

The chain recombines TRBV15 with TRBJ2-7, with 9 positions matching TRBD1. Germline CDR1 reads LNHNV; CDR2 reads YYDKDF (reference sequence). V shed 5 bases and J 2 bases; nucleotides not matched to a gene: 7. The CDR3 length is 15 residues. For the CDR3, the DNA is TGTGCCACCAGCGGTACCGGGACAGGGACCTACGAGCAGTACTTC. As protein: CATSGTGTGTYEQYF.

The chain is built from TRBV5-4 and TRBJ2-1, with 8 bases lining up with TRBD2. V was pared by 1 base and J by 7 bases, with 10 bases of the junction left unmatched. Germline V gives CDR1 SGHNT, CDR2 YYREEE (reference sequence). The CDR3 runs 16 residues. CDR3 sequence: CASSLSSGGISNEQFF. The CDR3 DNA sequence: TGTGCCAGCAGCTTGTCGTCGGGGGGGATTTCAAATGAGCAGTTCTTC.

The gene calls are TRBV6-5 and TRBJ2-2; TRBD2 matches at 10 bases. Germline loops: CDR1 MNHEY, CDR2 SVGAGI. With V trimmed by 6 bases and J by 7 bases, 2 bases remained unmatched. The CDR3 length is 13 residues. The CDR3 reads CASRAGGDGELFF. The CDR3 region has the DNA TGTGCCAGCAGAGCGGGAGGGGACGGGGAGCTGTTTTTT.

This chain uses TRBV15 with TRBJ1-6; no clear D. V was clipped by 5 bases and J by 6 bases, with 8 bases between them. The CDR3 consists of 13 residues. Germline V lookup: CDR1 LNHNV, CDR2 YYDKDF (reference sequence). CDR3 residues: CATSREINSPLHF. CDR3 in DNA: TGTGCCACCAGCCGGGAGATTAATTCACCCCTCCACTTT.

The rearrangement joins TRBV4-3 to TRBJ1-5; D is undetermined. The CDR3 runs to 15 residues. Trimming cost V 3 bases and J 3 bases, with 12 bases left between them. Germline V lookup: CDR1 LGHNA, CDR2 YSLEER. CDR3 in DNA: TGCGCCAGCAGCCAGGGAGGACGGGCCAATCAGCCCCAGCATTTT. Protein sequence: CASSQGGRANQPQHF.